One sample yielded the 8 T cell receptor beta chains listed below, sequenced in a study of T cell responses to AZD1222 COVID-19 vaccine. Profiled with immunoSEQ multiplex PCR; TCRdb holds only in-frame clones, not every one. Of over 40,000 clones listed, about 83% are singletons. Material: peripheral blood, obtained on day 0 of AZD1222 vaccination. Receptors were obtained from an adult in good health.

In DNA, the CDR3 is TGTGCCACCAGTGATCGAGGGGTTCAGCCCCAGCATTTT. This gives the protein CATSDRGVQPQHF. The chain employs TRBV24-1 and TRBJ1-5; tentatively, D is TRBD1 (5 bases). The CDR3 consists of 13 residues. From germline, CDR1 is KGHDR and CDR2 SFDVKD. The V gene lost 3 bases and the J gene lost 6 bases, with 8 bases spanning the gap.

Here the CDR3 DNA reads TGTGCCAGCAGCGTCGGGCCCGGACAGGGTTCACCCCTCCACTTT. It specifies CASSVGPGQGSPLHF. The gene calls are TRBV5-5 and TRBJ1-6, with 8 bases fitting TRBD1. Germline CDR1 and CDR2: SGHKS and YYEKEE (reference sequence). V was pared by 4 bases and J by 9 bases, with 9 bases of the junction left unmatched. This CDR3 spans 15 amino acids.

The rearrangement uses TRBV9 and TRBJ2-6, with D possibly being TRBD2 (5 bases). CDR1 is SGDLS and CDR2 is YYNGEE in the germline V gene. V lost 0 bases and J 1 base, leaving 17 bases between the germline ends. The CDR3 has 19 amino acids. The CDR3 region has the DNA TGTGCCAGCAGCGTAGGAGTAGACACTAGAACATCTGGGGCCAACGTCCTGACTTTC. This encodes CASSVGVDTRTSGANVLTF. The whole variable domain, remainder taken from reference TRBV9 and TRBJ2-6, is DSGVTQTPKHLITATGQRVTLRCSPRSGDLSVYWYQQSLDQGLQFLIQYYNGEERAKGNILERFSAQQFPDLHSELNLSSLELGDSALYFCASSVGVDTRTSGANVLTFGAGSRLTVL.

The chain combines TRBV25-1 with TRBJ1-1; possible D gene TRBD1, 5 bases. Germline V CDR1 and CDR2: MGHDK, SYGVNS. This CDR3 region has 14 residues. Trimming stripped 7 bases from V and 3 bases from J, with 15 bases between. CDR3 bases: TGTGCCAGCACCGGCAGCAAAGGGGACACTGAAGCTTTCTTT. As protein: CASTGSKGDTEAFF. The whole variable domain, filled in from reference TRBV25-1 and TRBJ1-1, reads EADIYQTPRYLVIGTGKKITLECSQTMGHDKMYWYQQDPGMELHLIHYSYGVNSTEKGDLSSESTVSRIRTEHFPLTLESARPSHTSQYLCASTGSKGDTEAFFGQGTRLTVV.

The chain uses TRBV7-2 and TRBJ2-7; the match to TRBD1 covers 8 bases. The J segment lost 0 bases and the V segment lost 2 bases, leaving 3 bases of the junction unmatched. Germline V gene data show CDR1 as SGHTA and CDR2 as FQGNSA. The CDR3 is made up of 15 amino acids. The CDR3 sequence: CASSLRGQVSYEQYF. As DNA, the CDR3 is TGTGCCAGCAGCTTAAGGGGACAGGTCTCCTACGAGCAGTACTTC. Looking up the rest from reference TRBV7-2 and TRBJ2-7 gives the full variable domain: GAGVSQSPSNKVTEKGKDVELRCDPISGHTALYWYRQSLGQGLEFLIYFQGNSAPDKSGLPSDRFSAERTGGSVSTLTIQRTQQEDSAVYLCASSLRGQVSYEQYFGPGTRLTVT.

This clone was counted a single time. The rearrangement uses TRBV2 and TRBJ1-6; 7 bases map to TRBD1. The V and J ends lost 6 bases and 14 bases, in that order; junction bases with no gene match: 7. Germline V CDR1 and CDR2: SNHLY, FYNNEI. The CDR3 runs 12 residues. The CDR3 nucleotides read TGTGCCAGCAGCGGGACAGCGCTGGCCCTCCACTTT. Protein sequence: CASSGTALALHF. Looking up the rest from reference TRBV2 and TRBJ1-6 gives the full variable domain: EPEVTQTPSHQVTQMGQEVILRCVPISNHLYFYWYRQILGQKVEFLVSFYNNEISEKSEIFDDQFSVERPDGSNFTLKIRSTKLEDSAMYFCASSGTALALHFGNGTRLTVT.

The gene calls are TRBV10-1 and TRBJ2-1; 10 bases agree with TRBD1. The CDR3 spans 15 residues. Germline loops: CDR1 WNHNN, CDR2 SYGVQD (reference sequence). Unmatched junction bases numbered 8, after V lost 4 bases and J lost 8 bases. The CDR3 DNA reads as TGCGCCAGCAGTGCTCGGACAGGGGGTCTCGATGAGCAGTTCTTC. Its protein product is CASSARTGGLDEQFF.

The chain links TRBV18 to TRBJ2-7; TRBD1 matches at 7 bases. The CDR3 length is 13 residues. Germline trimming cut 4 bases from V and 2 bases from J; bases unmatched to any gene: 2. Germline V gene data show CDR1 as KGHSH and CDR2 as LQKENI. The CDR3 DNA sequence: TGTGCCAGCTCACTCGACAGGGCCTACGAGCAGTACTTC. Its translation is CASSLDRAYEQYF.